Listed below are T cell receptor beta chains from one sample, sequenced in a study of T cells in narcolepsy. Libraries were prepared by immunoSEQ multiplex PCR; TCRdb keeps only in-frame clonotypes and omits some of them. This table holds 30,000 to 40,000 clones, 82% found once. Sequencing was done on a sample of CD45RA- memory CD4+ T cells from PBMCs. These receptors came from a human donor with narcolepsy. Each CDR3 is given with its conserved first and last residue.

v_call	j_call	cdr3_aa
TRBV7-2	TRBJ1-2	CASSLASVPPGYTF
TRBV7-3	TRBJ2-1	CASSPGWGAQGNEQFF
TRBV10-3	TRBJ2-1	CAISGSSGGEPHNEQFF
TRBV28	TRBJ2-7	CASRATGGNYEQYF
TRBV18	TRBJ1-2	CASSPAREANYGYTF
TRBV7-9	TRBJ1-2	CASSFSATGTYGYTF
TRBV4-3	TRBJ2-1	CASSQEGGLGEQFF
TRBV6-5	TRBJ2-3	CASRIYYSSTDTQYF
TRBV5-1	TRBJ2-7	CASSLSTWVAGEQYF
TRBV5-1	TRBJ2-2	CASSLTVQLVGTGELFF
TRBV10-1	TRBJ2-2	CASSETGDGELFF
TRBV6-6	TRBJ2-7	CASTRIQGYEQYF
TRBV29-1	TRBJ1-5	CSVEEGQGDQPQHF
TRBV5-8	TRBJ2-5	CASSPGQGEETQYF
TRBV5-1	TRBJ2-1	CASSLVSANNEQFF
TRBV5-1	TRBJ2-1	CASNPYSSYNEQFF
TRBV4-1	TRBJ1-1	CASSQDQPRRGTEAFF
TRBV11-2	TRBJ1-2	CASSLAQGVNYGYTF
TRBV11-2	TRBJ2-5	CASSLGLADQETQYF
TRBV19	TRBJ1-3	CASSNRQAGGNTIYF
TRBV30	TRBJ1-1	CAWRPTGVWTEAFF
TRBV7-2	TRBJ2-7	CAPKGGGHYEQYF
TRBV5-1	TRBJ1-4	CASSPQTGRQEKLFF
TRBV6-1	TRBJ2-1	CASSEGLAYNEQFF
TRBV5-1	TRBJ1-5	CASSFSGAEQPQHF
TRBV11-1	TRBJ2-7	CASSLAVGTGGYSYEQYF
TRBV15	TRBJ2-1	CATSRDMASDEQFF
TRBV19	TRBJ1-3	CASVDRGPGNTIYF
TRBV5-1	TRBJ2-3	CASSLGPGAERTDTQYF
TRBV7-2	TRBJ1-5	CASSLTGGNQPQHF
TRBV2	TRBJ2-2	CASRRRGNTGELFF
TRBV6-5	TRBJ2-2	CASSLYRGTGELFF
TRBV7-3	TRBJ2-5	CASSLGAGALETQYF
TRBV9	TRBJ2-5	CASSLLSGEETQYF
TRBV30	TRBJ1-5	CAWSPDRDQPQHF
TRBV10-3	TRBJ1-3	CAIGDPVGGNTIYF
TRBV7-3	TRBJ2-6	CASSLHGLSGANVLTF
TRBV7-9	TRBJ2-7	CANSLAGTNYEQYF
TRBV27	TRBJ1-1	CASSSTGPNTEAFF
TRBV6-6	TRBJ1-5	CASSLSWESNQPQHF
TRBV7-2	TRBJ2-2	CASSEGGRAGELFF
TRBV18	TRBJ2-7	CASSQRGDRSSYEQYF
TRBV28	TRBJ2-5	CASSPTVVRGLETQYF
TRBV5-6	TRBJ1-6	CASSPDSSYNSPLHF
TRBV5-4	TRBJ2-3	CASSPDAGSTDTQYF